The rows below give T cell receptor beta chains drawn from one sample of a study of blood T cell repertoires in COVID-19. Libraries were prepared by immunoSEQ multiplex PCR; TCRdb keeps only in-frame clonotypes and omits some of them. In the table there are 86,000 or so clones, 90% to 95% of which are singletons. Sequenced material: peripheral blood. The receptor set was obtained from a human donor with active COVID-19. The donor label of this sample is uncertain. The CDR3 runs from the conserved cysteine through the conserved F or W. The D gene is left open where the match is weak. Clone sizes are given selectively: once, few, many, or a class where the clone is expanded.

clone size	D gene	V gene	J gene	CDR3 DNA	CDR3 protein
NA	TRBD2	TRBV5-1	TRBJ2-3	TGCGCCAGCAATGCGGGGACTAGCGGGGGCAACACAGATACGCAGTATTTT	CASNAGTSGGNTDTQYF
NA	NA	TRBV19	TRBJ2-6	TGTGCCAGTAGTTTCAAAAATGCTGGGGCCAACGTCCTGACTTTC	CASSFKNAGANVLTF
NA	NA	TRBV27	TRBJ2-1	TGTGCCAGCAGTTACGTGGCCACCTCCTACAATGAGCAGTTCTTC	CASSYVATSYNEQFF
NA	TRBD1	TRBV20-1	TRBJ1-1	TGCAGTGCACAGGGGGACACTGAAGCTTTCTTT	CSAQGDTEAFF
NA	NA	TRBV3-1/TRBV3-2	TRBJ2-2	TGTGCCAGCAGTCCCACTATGGTCGGGGAGCTGTTTTTT	CASSPTMVGELFF
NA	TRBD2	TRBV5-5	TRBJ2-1	TGTGCCAGCAGCCCGGGGACGGGACTAGCGCTCTACAATGAGCAGTTCTTC	CASSPGTGLALYNEQFF
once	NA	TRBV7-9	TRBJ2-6	TGTGCCAGCACCCTACAGGGTTACTCTGGGGCCAACGTCCTGACTTTC	CASTLQGYSGANVLTF
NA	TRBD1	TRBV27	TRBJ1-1	TGTGCCAGCAGTTATACAGGGGAGGTCACTGAAGCTTTCTTT	CASSYTGEVTEAFF
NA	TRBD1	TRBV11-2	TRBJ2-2	TGTGCCAGCATGAGGACAGGGAACACCGGGGAGCTGTTTTTT	CASMRTGNTGELFF
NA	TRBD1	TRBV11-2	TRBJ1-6	TGTGCCAGCAGCTTAGAAAGGGGGCGAAATTCACCCCTCCACTTT	CASSLERGRNSPLHF
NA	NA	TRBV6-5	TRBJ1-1	TGTGCCAGCAGTTCGACAGGTGAAGCTTTCTTT	CASSSTGEAFF
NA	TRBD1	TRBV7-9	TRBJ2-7	TGTGCCAGCAGCTTATCGGGACAGGGGTACGAGCAGTACTTC	CASSLSGQGYEQYF
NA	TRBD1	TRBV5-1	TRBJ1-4	TGCGCCAGCAGCTTTGGACAGGGGGCGAGTTTTGAAAAACTGTTTTTT	CASSFGQGASFEKLFF
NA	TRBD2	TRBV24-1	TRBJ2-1	TGTGCCACCAGTGACCGCCAGGGTATCGGGGGGTACAATGAGCAGTTCTTC	CATSDRQGIGGYNEQFF
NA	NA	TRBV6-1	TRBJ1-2	TGTGCCAGCAGTGAACTTGGAGATCTCTATGGCTACACCTTC	CASSELGDLYGYTF
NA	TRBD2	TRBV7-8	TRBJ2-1	TGTGCCAGCAGTACGGGACTAGCGGCCTACAATGAGCAGTTCTTC	CASSTGLAAYNEQFF
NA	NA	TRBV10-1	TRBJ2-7	TGCGCCAGCAGTGGAGAGTACGAGCAGTACTTC	CASSGEYEQYF
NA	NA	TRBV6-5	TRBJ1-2	TGTGCCAGCAGTTACCGGACAGCAGGGAGGGATGGCTACACCTTC	CASSYRTAGRDGYTF
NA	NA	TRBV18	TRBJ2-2	TGTGCCAGCTCACCTAGTATCCAGGGGATATTGGAAGGGGAGCTGTTTTTT	CASSPSIQGILEGELFF
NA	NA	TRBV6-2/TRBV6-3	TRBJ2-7	TGTGCCAGCAGCCATCCTCAGGGGTACGAGCAGTACTTC	CASSHPQGYEQYF
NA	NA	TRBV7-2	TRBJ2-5	TGTGCCAGCAGCTTATCAGGCGCAGGGTCCGGGCGGGAGACCCAGTACTTC	CASSLSGAGSGRETQYF
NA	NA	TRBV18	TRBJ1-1	TGTGCCAGCTCACCCGCCGAAATGGGGCTAATGAACACTGAAGCTTTCTTT	CASSPAEMGLMNTEAFF
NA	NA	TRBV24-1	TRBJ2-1	TGTGCCACCAGTGATTTCGGGAACAATGAGCAGTTCTTC	CATSDFGNNEQFF
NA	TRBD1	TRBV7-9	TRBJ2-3	TGTGCCAGCAGCTACATCCAAATCACCGGGACAGGGGGCACAGATACGCAGTATTTT	CASSYIQITGTGGTDTQYF
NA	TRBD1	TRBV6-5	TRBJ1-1	TGTGCCAGCCGACAGGGGAACACTGAAGCTTTCTTT	CASRQGNTEAFF
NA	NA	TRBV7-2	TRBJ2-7	TGTGCCAGCAGCTTAGCGACTAAGGAGGGCTACGAGCAGTACTTC	CASSLATKEGYEQYF
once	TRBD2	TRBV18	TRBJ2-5	TGTGCCAGCTCACCCATACGACGACTAGCGGAGTTTTCGGAGACCCAGTACTTC	CASSPIRRLAEFSETQYF
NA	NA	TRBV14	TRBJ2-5	TGTGCCAGCAGCCAACTAAATGGCAGACACAAAGAGACCCAGTACTTC	CASSQLNGRHKETQYF
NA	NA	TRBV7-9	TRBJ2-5	TGTGCCAGCAGCATTCAAGGGGGTTTCCAAGAGACCCAGTACTTC	CASSIQGGFQETQYF
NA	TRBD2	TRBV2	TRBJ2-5	TGTGCCAGCAGTCCGACTAGCGGACAAGAGACCCAGTACTTC	CASSPTSGQETQYF
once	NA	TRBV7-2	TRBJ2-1	TGTGCCAGCAGTAACAATGAGCAGTTCTTC	CASSNNEQFF
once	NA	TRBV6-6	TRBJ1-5	TGTGCCAGCAGTTACTTTGGACAGAATCAGCCCCAGCATTTT	CASSYFGQNQPQHF
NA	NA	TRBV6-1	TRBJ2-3	TGTGCCAGCAGTGAAGCTCCTAGTACCTACACAGATACGCAGTATTTT	CASSEAPSTYTDTQYF
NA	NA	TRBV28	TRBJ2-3	TGTGCCAGCAGTTTACGGGGGACTCGCACAGATACGCAGTATTTT	CASSLRGTRTDTQYF
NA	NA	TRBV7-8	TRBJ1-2	TGTGCCAGCAGCCGCAGGGATGTGGATGGCTACACCTTC	CASSRRDVDGYTF
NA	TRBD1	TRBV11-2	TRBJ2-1	TGTGCCAGCAGCTTCACCGGGACAGGGCCCTTAAATGAGCAGTTCTTC	CASSFTGTGPLNEQFF
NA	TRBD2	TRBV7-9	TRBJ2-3	TGTGCCAGCAGCTTAGTACTAGCGGGCGTAGATACGCAGTATTTT	CASSLVLAGVDTQYF
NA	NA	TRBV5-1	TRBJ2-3	TGCGCCAGCAGCTTGGTGGGGGCCAGGGGTAGCACAGATACGCAGTATTTT	CASSLVGARGSTDTQYF
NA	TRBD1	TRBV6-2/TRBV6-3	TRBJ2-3	TGTGCCAGCAGTTATGGGACAGTGAAGGGTACAGATACGCAGTATTTT	CASSYGTVKGTDTQYF
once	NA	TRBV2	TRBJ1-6	TGTGCCAGCAGTTCACGGGGGGGGCCACCCCTCCACTTT	CASSSRGGPPLHF
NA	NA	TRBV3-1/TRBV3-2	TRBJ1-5	TGTGCCAGCAGCCTGGGACACAATAGCAATCAGCCCCAGCATTTT	CASSLGHNSNQPQHF
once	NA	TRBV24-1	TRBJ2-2	TGTGCCATAGTGCGCGAGACGAACACCGGGGAGCTGTTTTTT	CAIVRETNTGELFF
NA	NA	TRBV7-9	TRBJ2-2	TGTGCCAGCAGCGGAGGAAGGGTGGCCGGGGAGCTGTTTTTT	CASSGGRVAGELFF
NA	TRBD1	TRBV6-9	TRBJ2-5	TGTGCCAGCAGTACAACGGGACAGGCCCAAGAGACCCAGTACTTC	CASSTTGQAQETQYF
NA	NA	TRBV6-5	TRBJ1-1	TGTGCCAGCAGCGCCGGGACCCCCACAGGGGCTTTCTTT	CASSAGTPTGAFF
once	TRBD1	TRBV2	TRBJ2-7	TGTGCCAGCAGTCGGGACAGGCCCTACGAGCAGTACTTC	CASSRDRPYEQYF
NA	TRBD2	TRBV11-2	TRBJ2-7	TGTGCCAGCAGCATCCGACTAGCGGGAAGCTCCTACGAGCAGTACTTC	CASSIRLAGSSYEQYF
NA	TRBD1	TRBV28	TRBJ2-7	TGTGCCAGCCTGAGACAGGGAAGCTACGAGCAGTACTTC	CASLRQGSYEQYF
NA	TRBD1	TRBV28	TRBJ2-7	TGTGCCAGCAGAACCGGGACAGGGGAATCCTACGAGCAGTACTTC	CASRTGTGESYEQYF
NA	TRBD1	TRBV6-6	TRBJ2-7	TGTGCCAGCAGTTACAGCGGTGGGACAGGGGCCTACGAGCAGTACTTC	CASSYSGGTGAYEQYF
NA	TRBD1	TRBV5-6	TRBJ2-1	TGTGCCAGCAGCACTGTGGCCCCGGGACAGACCTACAATGAGCAGTTCTTC	CASSTVAPGQTYNEQFF
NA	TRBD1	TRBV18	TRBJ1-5	TGTGCCAGCTCGCCCCGCGGGACAGGGGGGAGCAATCAGCCCCAGCATTTT	CASSPRGTGGSNQPQHF
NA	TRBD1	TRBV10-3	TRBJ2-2	TGTGCCACCCACCCCGACAGGGGGGCCTCCGGGGAGCTGTTTTTT	CATHPDRGASGELFF
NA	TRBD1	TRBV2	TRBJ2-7	TGTGCCAGCAGGGGGACAGGGACCTACGAGCAGTACTTC	CASRGTGTYEQYF
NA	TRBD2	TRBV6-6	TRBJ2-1	TGTGCCAGCAGTGGCGGGGGCAATGAGCAGTTCTTC	CASSGGGNEQFF
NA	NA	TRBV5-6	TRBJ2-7	TGTGCCAGCAGCCTGGGCAGGGCATCCGACGAGCAGTACTTC	CASSLGRASDEQYF
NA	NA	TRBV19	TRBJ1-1	TGTGCCAGTACCCCCCCCGGGGACAAGAACACTGAAGCTTTCTTT	CASTPPGDKNTEAFF
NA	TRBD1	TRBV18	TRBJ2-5	TGTGCCAGCTCACCAAGTGGGACAGGGCAAGAGACCCAGTACTTC	CASSPSGTGQETQYF
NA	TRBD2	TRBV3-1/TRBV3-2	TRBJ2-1	TGTGCCAGCAGCCAAACCAGGACTAGCGGGAGCAATGAGCAGTTCTTC	CASSQTRTSGSNEQFF